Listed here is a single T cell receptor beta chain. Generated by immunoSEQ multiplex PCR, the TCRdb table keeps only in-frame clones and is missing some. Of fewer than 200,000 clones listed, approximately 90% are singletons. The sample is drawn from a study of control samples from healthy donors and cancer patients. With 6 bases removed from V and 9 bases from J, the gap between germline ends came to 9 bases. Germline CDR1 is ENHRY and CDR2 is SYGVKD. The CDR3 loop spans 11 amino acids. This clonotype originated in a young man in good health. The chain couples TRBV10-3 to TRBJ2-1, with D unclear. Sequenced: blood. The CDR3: CAISLFGEQFF. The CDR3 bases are TGTGCCATCAGCCTATTTGGTGAGCAGTTCTTC.